This T cell receptor (beta chain) stems from a study of T cells in tuberculosis. TCRdb's table, derived via immunoSEQ multiplex PCR, lists solely in-frame clones and lacks some. Here the sample spans some 41,000 clones, approximately 94% being singletons. V lost 5 bases to trimming and J lost 6 bases, with 6 bases between them. The CDR3 has 11 residues. Germline loops: CDR1 SGHAT, CDR2 FQNNGV. Concerning this clone: Its target is not known.

Overall study findings and caveats: Shorter CDR3-alpha in active tuberculosis partly drove smaller distances.

The chain links TRBV11-2 to TRBJ2-3, with D possibly being TRBD1 (5 bases). This receptor was identified in a donor between 5 and 29 years old with latent tuberculosis or without tuberculosis infection. Some clones in this sample may be carry-over from other donors' samples. The sample comprised PBMCs. The CDR3 is CASSPGDTQYF. The DNA of the CDR3 is TGTGCCAGCAGCCCAGGGGATACGCAGTATTTT.